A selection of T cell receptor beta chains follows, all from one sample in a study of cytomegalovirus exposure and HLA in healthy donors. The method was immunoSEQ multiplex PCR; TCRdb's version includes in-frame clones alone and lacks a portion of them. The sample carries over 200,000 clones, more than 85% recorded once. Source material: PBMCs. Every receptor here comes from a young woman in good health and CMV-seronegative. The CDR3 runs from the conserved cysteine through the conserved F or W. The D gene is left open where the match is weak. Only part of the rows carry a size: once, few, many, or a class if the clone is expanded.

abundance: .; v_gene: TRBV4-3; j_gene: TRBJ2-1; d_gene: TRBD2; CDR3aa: CASSQVGKRGYNEQFF; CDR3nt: TGCGCCAGCAGCCAAGTTGGGAAGCGGGGGTACAATGAGCAGTTCTTC
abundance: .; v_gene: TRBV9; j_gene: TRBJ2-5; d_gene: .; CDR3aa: CASSSSPVGETQYF; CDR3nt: TGTGCCAGCAGCTCCAGCCCCGTCGGGGAGACCCAGTACTTC
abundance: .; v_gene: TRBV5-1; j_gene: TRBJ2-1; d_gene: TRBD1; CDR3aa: CASSFGQGSNEQFF; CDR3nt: TGCGCCAGCAGCTTTGGACAGGGGTCCAATGAGCAGTTCTTC
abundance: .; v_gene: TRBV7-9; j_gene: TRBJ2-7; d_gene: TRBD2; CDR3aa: CASSFPGGSYEQYF; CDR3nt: TGTGCCAGCAGCTTCCCGGGGGGCTCCTACGAGCAGTACTTC
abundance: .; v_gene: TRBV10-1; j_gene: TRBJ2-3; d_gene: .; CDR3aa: CASSPSGGDTQYF; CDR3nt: TGCGCCAGCAGTCCGAGCGGTGGAGATACGCAGTATTTT
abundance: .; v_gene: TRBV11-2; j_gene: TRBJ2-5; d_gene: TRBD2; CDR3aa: CASSPGSLAGGTETQYF; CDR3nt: TGTGCCAGCAGCCCAGGATCATTAGCGGGAGGTACTGAGACCCAGTACTTC
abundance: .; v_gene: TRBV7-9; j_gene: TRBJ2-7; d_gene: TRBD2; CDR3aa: CASSLAHFGGGDEQYF; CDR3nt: TGTGCCAGCAGCTTAGCCCATTTTGGGGGAGGGGACGAGCAGTACTTC
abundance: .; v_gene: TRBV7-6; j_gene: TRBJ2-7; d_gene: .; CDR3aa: CASSLTSSSYEQYF; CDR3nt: TGTGCCAGCAGCTTAACCTCTAGCTCCTACGAGCAGTACTTC
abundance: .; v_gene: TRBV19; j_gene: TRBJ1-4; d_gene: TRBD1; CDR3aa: CASNRDRNEKLFF; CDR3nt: TGTGCCAGTAACAGGGACAGGAATGAAAAACTGTTTTTT
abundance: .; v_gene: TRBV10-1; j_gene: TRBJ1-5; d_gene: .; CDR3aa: CASSYTRQEDSNQPQHF; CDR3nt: TGCGCCAGCAGCTACACTAGACAGGAAGATAGCAATCAGCCCCAGCATTTT
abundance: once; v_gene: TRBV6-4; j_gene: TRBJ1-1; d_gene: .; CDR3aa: CASRGASHTEAFF; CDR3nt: TGTGCCAGCAGGGGGGCCAGCCACACTGAAGCTTTCTTT
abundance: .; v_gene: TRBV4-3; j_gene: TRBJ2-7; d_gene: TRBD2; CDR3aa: CASSPGLGGYEQYF; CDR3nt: TGCGCCAGCAGCCCGGGACTAGGAGGGTACGAGCAGTACTTC
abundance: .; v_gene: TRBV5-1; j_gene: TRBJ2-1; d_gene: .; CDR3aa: CASSSMRSGTDEQFF; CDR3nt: TGCGCCAGCAGCTCGATGAGGTCCGGAACGGATGAGCAGTTCTTC
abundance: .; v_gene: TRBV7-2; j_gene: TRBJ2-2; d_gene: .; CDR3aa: CASSVAHMGELFF; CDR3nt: TGTGCCAGCAGCGTTGCCCACATGGGGGAGCTGTTTTTT
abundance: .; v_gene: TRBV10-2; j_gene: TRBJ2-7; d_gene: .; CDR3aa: CATAGGAVYEQYF; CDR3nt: TGCGCCACCGCTGGAGGGGCGGTCTACGAGCAGTACTTC
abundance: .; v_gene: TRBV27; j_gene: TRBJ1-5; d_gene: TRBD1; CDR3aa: CASSFGGGLGGNQPQHF; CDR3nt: TGTGCCAGCAGTTTTGGAGGGGGCCTAGGGGGGAATCAGCCCCAGCATTTT
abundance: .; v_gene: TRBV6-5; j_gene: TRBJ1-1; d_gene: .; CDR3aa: CASSYPGVPEAFF; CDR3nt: TGTGCCAGCAGTTACCCAGGGGTTCCCGAAGCTTTCTTT